The 5 T cell receptor beta chains given below trace back to one sample, sequenced in a study of blood T cell repertoires in COVID-19. Libraries were prepared by immunoSEQ multiplex PCR; TCRdb keeps only in-frame clonotypes and omits some of them. The data contain roughly 11,000 clones, around 71% of them singletons. Sequencing was carried out using peripheral blood. The receptor set was obtained from a man between 60 and 75 years old with COVID-19, enrolled during active disease.

The gene calls are TRBV3-1 (or the pseudogene TRBV3-2) and TRBJ1-4; 8 bases map to TRBD1. With 4 bases clipped from V and 7 bases from J, the junction kept 11 bases outside the gene matches. The CDR3 length is 16 residues. The V gene's germline CDR1 is LGHDT and CDR2 YNNKEL (reference sequence). In DNA, the CDR3 is TGTGCCAGCAGCCTTGACAGGGGTTCGTCTAGTGAAAAACTGTTTTTT. Residues: CASSLDRGSSSEKLFF.

This chain links TRBV27 with TRBJ2-7; TRBD2 is a possible D gene (6 bases). This CDR3 is built from 15 residues. Germline loops: CDR1 MNHEY, CDR2 SMNVEV (reference sequence). The V gene lost 2 bases and the J gene lost 3 bases, with 14 bases spanning the gap. The DNA of the CDR3 is TGTGCCAGCAGTTTACGGGCAGGGAGGAACTACGAGCAGTACGTC. This gives the protein CASSLRAGRNYEQYV.

The V call is TRBV19, the J call TRBJ2-7, with D maybe TRBD1 (6 bases). Trimming removed 6 bases at V and 2 bases at J, with 20 bases between. Per germline, CDR1 LNHDA and CDR2 SQIVND (reference sequence). The CDR3 spans 16 residues. The DNA for the CDR3 is TGTGCCAGTAGCCCCTTAAGAGGGGGAACGCCCTACGAGCAGTACTTC. Its protein is CASSPLRGGTPYEQYF.

This clone appeared a single time. The chain employs TRBV24-1 and TRBJ2-7; the D is unclear. Germline V gene sequence: CDR1 KGHDR, CDR2 SFDVKD. The CDR3 consists of 13 residues. V dropped 0 bases and J dropped 3 bases, with 5 bases sitting between them. DNA for the CDR3: TGTGCCACCAGTGATTTGAACAGCTACGAGCAGTACTTC. This codes for CATSDLNSYEQYF.

The genes are TRBV7-2 and TRBJ1-4, with D perhaps TRBD1 (5 bases). CDR1 and CDR2 from the germline V gene are SGHTA and FQGNSA. Deletions cut 4 bases from V and 5 bases from J, with 11 bases between. The CDR3 has 14 residues. CDR3 sequence reads: CASSWGGSNEKLFF. In DNA, the CDR3 is TGTGCCAGCAGCTGGGGGGGTTCCAATGAAAAACTGTTTTTT.